This T cell receptor beta chain was profiled in a study of spatial heterogeneity in lung cancer. About the study: Any follow-up PBMC samples that were available went on to be sequenced, and the median time to follow-up was around 22 months after resection. Beta-chain sequences consistently outnumbered alpha-chain sequences in detection. Study-level points and caveats: The appearance of ubiquitous expanded tumor TCRs in blood was greater at resection than follow-up.

Germline CDR1 ENHRY, CDR2 SYGVKD. The CDR3 runs to 14 residues. The trim removed 8 bases at V and 2 bases at J, leaving 4 bases unmatched. TCRdb passed the 5' RACE reads through MiXCR, listing each CDR3 protein once. This table has 110,000 or so distinct CDR3 sequences, 11% appearing once. The time point was: blood at routine non-recurrence follow-up after resection. No cell sorting; template was whole RNA from tumor, lung tissue or PBMC. This clonotype was observed a handful of times. Antigen unknown. The chain combines TRBV10-3 with TRBJ2-1; 9 nucleotides match TRBD2. The sequence came from a female donor with early-stage non-small cell lung cancer. This material consisted of PBMCs, taken at follow-up. CDR3 protein: CAIGVAGAYNEQFF. The CDR3, as DNA: TGTGCCATCGGGGTAGCGGGGGCCTACAATGAGCAGTTCTTC.